This is a list of T cell receptor beta chains from one sample in a study of human T cells and chemical hapten exposure. TCRdb analysed the RACE reads with MiXCR anew, one entry per CDR3 protein. The sample holds some 380,000 distinct CDR3 sequences, nearly 5% seen once. This material consisted of whole blood, taken in connection with sensitization to the hapten diphenylcyclopropenone (DPC). Source of these receptors: a woman between 45 and 60 years old with alopecia areata. Some clones in this sample may be carry-over from other donors' samples. Both conserved end residues are part of each CDR3. The D gene is left open where the match is weak. The size of a clone is reported for some rows only, either as once, few or many, or as a class for expanded clones.

D gene | clone size | J gene | V gene | CDR3 protein | CDR3 DNA
. | few | TRBJ2-5 | TRBV14 | CASSGQDVRTQYF | TGTGCCAGCAGCGGACAAGATGTGAGGACCCAGTACTTC
. | many | TRBJ1-2 | TRBV2 | CASLIAVGDYGYTF | TGTGCCAGCTTGATTGCCGTAGGGGACTATGGCTACACCTTC
. | few | TRBJ2-7 | TRBV15 | CATSRDLGAPPYEQYF | TGTGCCACCAGCAGAGATCTCGGGGCGCCGCCCTACGAGCAGTACTTC
TRBD1 | few | TRBJ1-5 | TRBV6-6 | CASSVRTGQGNQPQHF | TGTGCCAGCTCTGTGAGAACCGGACAGGGAAATCAGCCCCAGCATTTT
TRBD2 | . | TRBJ2-3 | TRBV5-6 | CASSSPAGAFSTDTQYF | TGTGCCAGCAGCTCCCCGGCGGGAGCCTTCTCCACAGATACGCAGTATTTT
. | few | TRBJ2-7 | TRBV20-1 | CSALRIFSYEQYF | TGCAGTGCACTGAGGATTTTTTCCTACGAGCAGTACTTC
. | many | TRBJ2-7 | TRBV3-1 | CASSQTEFTRQYF | TGTGCCAGCAGCCAAACAGAGTTTACGAGGCAGTACTTC
. | few | TRBJ1-1 | TRBV28 | CASSRAERAFF | TGTGCCAGCAGCCGAGCCGAGAGGGCTTTCTTT
. | many | TRBJ2-1 | TRBV10-3 | CAISESDTYNEQFF | TGTGCCATCAGTGAGTCTGACACATACAATGAGCAGTTCTTC
. | many | TRBJ2-1 | TRBV7-2 | CASSPAGEQFF | TGTGCCAGCAGCCCCGCGGGGGAGCAGTTCTTC
. | few | TRBJ2-3 | TRBV7-2 | CASTPQGRGTDTQYF | TGTGCCAGCACCCCCCAGGGGAGAGGCACAGATACGCAGTATTTT
. | . | TRBJ1-1 | TRBV5-8 | CASSLERVGNTEAFF | TGTGCCAGCAGCTTGGAAAGGGTCGGCAACACTGAAGCTTTCTTT
. | few | TRBJ1-2 | TRBV5-6 | CASSLEVELYGYTF | TGTGCCAGCAGCTTGGAAGTGGAACTTTATGGCTACACCTTC
TRBD1 | many | TRBJ2-7 | TRBV10-3 | CAISSPGQGGSYEQYF | TGTGCCATCAGCTCCCCGGGACAGGGGGGGAGCTACGAGCAGTACTTC